This TCR beta chain was recovered during a study of post-analysis software for immune sequencing data (dated by TCRdb to 2014 to 2015). Some background on the complete study: Relapsing-remitting, secondary progressive and progressive-relapsing multiple sclerosis were recorded as disease courses, and subtype annotation was lacking for some patients. Patient repertoires were compared against roughly 10 previously published healthy control repertoires from donors aged 6 to 25 years. A subset of samples was prepared in parallel using single-end sample barcoding, then pooled and co-amplified after Illumina adapter ligation.

To demonstrate the VDJtools post-analysis software, TCR beta repertoires were profiled from the peripheral blood of over ten young patients with multiple sclerosis. The patients with multiple sclerosis were children and adolescents between roughly 6 and 17 years of age. The library was produced with PCR. Sequenced using an Illumina HiSeq 2500. To reduce PCR and sequencing biases, unique molecular identifiers were incorporated into the TCR beta cDNA libraries. Some 500,000 cDNA molecules were obtained per 1 to 10 million input T cells, so each molecule approximated one T cell. The patient libraries were prepared and sequenced with the same protocol used for the earlier healthy control dataset. Within a given batch, samples were prepared together, multiplexed and sequenced on the same HiSeq lane. In the paper's pipeline: MIGEC handled the raw barcoded reads, throwing out single-read molecular identifier groups before consensus assembly and CDR3 extraction. VDJtools was used for post-analysis of the clonotype tables, and diversity was normalized by down-sampling every dataset to the size of the smallest sample. To correct batch-related cross-sample contamination, repertoire overlap clustering matched CDR3 amino acid sequences but not nucleotide sequences. TCRdb reran the public reads through fastp at Q25 and MiXCR, keeping productive beta chains. Entries that share a CDR3 protein sequence are merged under the most common genes and DNA. The V and J calls, along with clone size, are taken from TCRdb and not from the paper's own processing. The sample table shows approximately 350,000 distinct CDR3 sequences, and 30% to 45% are seen once. The ten largest clones add up to over 10% of the sample.

The CDR3 spans 15 residues, from the cysteine through the phenylalanine. Here the CDR3 DNA is all that survives: 45 bases in frame from base 1. CDR1 and CDR2 are read off the germline V gene as SGHTA and FQGNSA. V and J are trimmed by 2 bases and 4 bases, and the gene matches miss 5 bases of the junction. What the research found in general, with its limitations: Significantly higher frequencies in patients than in controls were found for about five TRBV segments, including TRBV5-6, TRBV5-1 and TRBV20-1. The control group was slightly older than the multiple sclerosis patient group. Normalized Chao1 diversity was significantly lower in multiple sclerosis patients than controls, suggesting substantial peripheral T-cell clonal expansion. Strong co-clustering of samples prepared in the same batch was shown by direct clustering with F measure, prompting a batch-effect correction.

On this clonotype itself: The antigen it recognizes is unknown. Per-base quality was not reported, and no clone a single base away is much larger than it.

Sequencing was performed on blood. The sequence was obtained from a girl aged 10-17 years with multiple sclerosis. The rearranged chain carries TRBV7-2 and TRBJ2-3, and 8 junctional nucleotides match TRBD2. The nucleotide sequence reads TGTGCCAGCAGCTTATTCGGGGGGGGTCCAGATACGCAGTATTTT. Translated, it reads CASSLFGGGPDTQYF.